Listed below are T cell receptor beta chains from one sample, sequenced in a study of CD8+CD57+ T cells in acquired aplastic anemia. TCRdb called the reads again in MiXCR, with one record for every CDR3 protein. The profile shows 180,000 or so distinct CDR3 sequences, roughly half of them singletons. The sequencing sample was made of sorted CD4+, CD8+, or CD8+CD57+ T cells (not recorded which) from PBMCs. The source is a human donor in good health. Both conserved end residues are part of each CDR3. Fields, in order: clone size, J gene, D gene, V gene, CDR3 DNA, CDR3 protein. A D gene is named only where the DNA matches it firmly. A clone size is listed for some rows: how often the clone was seen (once, few, many), or a class if it is expanded.

abundance: NA
j_gene: TRBJ2-3
d_gene: TRBD2
v_gene: TRBV12-3/TRBV12-4
CDR3nt: TGTGCCAGCAGTCGGACTAGCGGGGAGAGAGATACGCAGTATTTT
CDR3aa: CASSRTSGERDTQYF

abundance: NA
j_gene: TRBJ1-1
d_gene: NA
v_gene: TRBV28
CDR3nt: TGTGCCAGCAGTTATAGGGGGGTCGGCACTGAAGCTTTCTTT
CDR3aa: CASSYRGVGTEAFF

abundance: many
j_gene: TRBJ2-7
d_gene: NA
v_gene: TRBV5-1
CDR3nt: TGCGCCAGCAGCTTGGACGGGGCCAAACTGGGGGAGCAGTACTTC
CDR3aa: CASSLDGAKLGEQYF

abundance: many
j_gene: TRBJ1-1
d_gene: NA
v_gene: TRBV7-3
CDR3nt: TGTGCCAGCAGCATCAACAAGAACACTGAAGCTTTCTTT
CDR3aa: CASSINKNTEAFF

abundance: NA
j_gene: TRBJ1-5
d_gene: NA
v_gene: TRBV19
CDR3nt: TGTGCCAGTACCCCAGTGCAGTGGAATCAGCCCCAGCATTTT
CDR3aa: CASTPVQWNQPQHF

abundance: NA
j_gene: TRBJ2-2
d_gene: NA
v_gene: TRBV20-1
CDR3nt: TGCAGTGCTAGAGATGCCCTCCGCGGGGACACCGGGGAGCTGTTTTTT
CDR3aa: CSARDALRGDTGELFF

abundance: many
j_gene: TRBJ2-1
d_gene: TRBD2
v_gene: TRBV20-1
CDR3nt: TGCAGTGCTAGAAGCAGCGGGAGAGCTTACAATGAGCAGTTCTTC
CDR3aa: CSARSSGRAYNEQFF

abundance: once
j_gene: TRBJ2-7
d_gene: TRBD1
v_gene: TRBV20-1
CDR3nt: TGCAGTGCTCCCGGGACAGGGTCTAACGAGCAGTACTTC
CDR3aa: CSAPGTGSNEQYF

abundance: NA
j_gene: TRBJ1-3
d_gene: NA
v_gene: TRBV7-2
CDR3nt: TGTGCCAGCAGCTTAGCGCGAGGGGGGAACACCATATATTTT
CDR3aa: CASSLARGGNTIYF

abundance: NA
j_gene: TRBJ2-3
d_gene: NA
v_gene: TRBV9
CDR3nt: TGTGCCAGCAGCGTAGACTATGGAGACAATACGCAGTATTTT
CDR3aa: CASSVDYGDNTQYF

abundance: few
j_gene: TRBJ2-7
d_gene: NA
v_gene: TRBV4-1
CDR3nt: TGCGCCAGCAGCCAAGATTTGACTCCGGCCCACGAGCAGTACTTC
CDR3aa: CASSQDLTPAHEQYF

abundance: few
j_gene: TRBJ1-1
d_gene: TRBD1
v_gene: TRBV6-1
CDR3nt: TGTGCCAGCAGTGAACGGGCAGGGGGATTCAACACTGAAGCTTTCTTT
CDR3aa: CASSERAGGFNTEAFF

abundance: many
j_gene: TRBJ1-6
d_gene: NA
v_gene: TRBV3-1
CDR3nt: TGTGCCAGCACCAGACTGGGGAATTCACCCCTCCACTTT
CDR3aa: CASTRLGNSPLHF

abundance: NA
j_gene: TRBJ2-7
d_gene: TRBD1
v_gene: TRBV24-1
CDR3nt: TGTGCCACCAGTGATCCCGGACAGGGCGAGCAGTACTTC
CDR3aa: CATSDPGQGEQYF

abundance: NA
j_gene: TRBJ2-5
d_gene: NA
v_gene: TRBV2
CDR3nt: TGTGCCAGCACCCTGGGAGGCACATCATCCCAAGAGACCCAGTACTTC
CDR3aa: CASTLGGTSSQETQYF

abundance: many
j_gene: TRBJ1-5
d_gene: TRBD1
v_gene: TRBV7-9
CDR3nt: TGTGCCAGCAGCTTAGGACAGGGGAGCAATCAGCCCCAGCATTTT
CDR3aa: CASSLGQGSNQPQHF

abundance: NA
j_gene: TRBJ2-3
d_gene: NA
v_gene: TRBV2
CDR3nt: TGTGCCAGCAGGTTCGAGACTACGCAGTATTTT
CDR3aa: CASRFETTQYF

abundance: many
j_gene: TRBJ2-3
d_gene: TRBD2
v_gene: TRBV24-1
CDR3nt: TGTGCCACCAGTGATTTGCGGGGCGGGAGGGCCATCTGGGATACGCAGTATTTT
CDR3aa: CATSDLRGGRAIWDTQYF

abundance: few
j_gene: TRBJ1-5
d_gene: NA
v_gene: TRBV19
CDR3nt: TGTGCCAGTAACGGCGGCTATAGCAATCAGCCCCAGCATTTT
CDR3aa: CASNGGYSNQPQHF

abundance: NA
j_gene: TRBJ1-1
d_gene: NA
v_gene: TRBV19
CDR3nt: TGTGCCAGTAGTATAACCCGGGGGGGTGTGAACACTGAAGCTTTCTTT
CDR3aa: CASSITRGGVNTEAFF

abundance: NA
j_gene: TRBJ2-3
d_gene: TRBD2
v_gene: TRBV29-1
CDR3nt: TGCAGCGTGATAGGACTAGCGGGGGGCCGGGATACGCAGTATTTT
CDR3aa: CSVIGLAGGRDTQYF

abundance: few
j_gene: TRBJ1-5
d_gene: TRBD1
v_gene: TRBV5-1
CDR3nt: TGCGCCAGCAGCTCTGCCCGGGACAGGGGAGGAAGCAATCAGCCCCAGCATTTT
CDR3aa: CASSSARDRGGSNQPQHF